The clone carrying this T cell receptor beta chain was detected a few times. This CDR3 is 13 amino acids long. Germline assignment: CDR1 LGHNT and CDR2 FRNRAP. With 9 bases removed from V and 6 bases from J, the gap between germline ends came to 17 bases. In the source study's methods: By means of reference gene primer amplification, nucleated cell counts were estimated. The data were produced by immunoSEQ multiplex PCR, yet TCRdb's version contains in-frame clones alone and is incomplete. That table gives V, J and clone size, and the DNA gave D and trimming. This table holds around 320,000 clones, about nine tenths found once. The data were obtained in a study of blood T cell repertoires in COVID-19. Across the study: The cDNA or gDNA used as material had been derived from T cells, B-cell-depleted T cells, or PBMCs.

This clonotype was obtained from a woman younger than 45 with COVID-19, enrolled during active disease. The sample was peripheral blood. This sequence joins TRBV12-5 and TRBJ1-1; D is unclear. The CDR3 coding sequence is TGTGCTAGCCTCTCGGGAGCCCAGCCTGAAGCTTTCTTT. Translating gives CASLSGAQPEAFF.